This T cell receptor (beta chain) was sequenced in a study of cytomegalovirus exposure and HLA in healthy donors (TCRdb year 2017). Describing the broader study: According to an earlier analysis of 587 of the donors, some 170 million T cells yielded over 100 million unique TCR beta sequences and around 300 Gb of sequence data. All discovery cohort repertoires had been generated using a single sequencing platform. Both class I and class II loci were covered by HLA typing, at four-digit resolution. Besides the first cohort of around 700 subjects, a separate validation cohort made up of 120 or so different subjects was used. To study patterns of TCR occurrence, a later analysis re-analyzed previously published TCR beta repertoires from just over 650 donors and added high-resolution HLA genotyping. In a later genetic analysis, genome-wide SNP genotypes for about three fifths of the roughly 670 donors were used, and that subset was treated as a discovery cohort. Among 398 genotyped donors of the cohort, an average of 235,054 unique TCR beta nucleotide sequences were sequenced per donor, 15% to 20% of them non-productive. Rather than drawing on any new phenotypic data, the later analysis identified candidate immune exposures from TCR beta sequences and the way those sequences occurred across donors. The genetic ancestry cluster associated with self-reported Caucasian donors included 81% of the roughly 400 genotyped donors. The study aimed to test whether cataloging public T cell receptors could reveal signatures of past pathogen exposure. The study combined high-throughput TCR immunosequencing, statistical association of individual TCRs with disease status, and machine learning to predict cytomegalovirus infection status. Because of strong linkage in the cohort, 5 or 6 DR-DQ haplotypes were treated as single units for association and clustering. The study used immunosequencing to profile the T cell repertoires of several hundred subjects and linked those repertoires to cytomegalovirus serostatus. Donor age, sex, ethnicity and CMV serostatus were compiled alongside the repertoire data. An early release that covered some 640 HLA-typed donors contained approximately 300 gigabases of sequencing data and roughly 84 million unique TCR sequences. Typing coverage differed by locus: A, B, C, DRB1 and DQB1 were typed in about 629-630 donors, DQA1 in 522, DPA1 in some 600, and DPB1 in 400 to 490. An earlier analysis of approximately 640 of the donors applied high-throughput TCR beta sequencing to assess whether each TCR beta V gene segment acted as functional or pseudogenic. Overall study outcomes, separate from this receptor: Most TCR sequences were observed very rarely across donors, whereas some public TCRs were present in many individuals. HLA typing was unavailable for some donors at each locus, so association tests used only the typed subset. Immune exposure information for the cohort was limited to CMV serostatus. A further reported finding was that TCR beta sequences accurately predicted the HLA-A and HLA-B alleles for most subjects in the first cohort. The study listed 164 TCR beta chains as associated with cytomegalovirus. Three of the identified cytomegalovirus-associated TCR beta chains were confirmed in vitro to be specific for cytomegalovirus antigens. A cluster of highly shared sequence variants was judged likely to be a technical artifact of the sequencing pipeline. In an earlier analysis of approximately 590 of the donors, most TCR beta V segments were observed in productive rearrangements about 87% or about 30% of the time, broadly matching IMGT annotations. According to a later analysis, most CMV-associated TCR beta chains appeared to be HLA-restricted, and the HLA associations seemed to be driven largely by CMV exposure. At a false discovery rate of 0.05, a later analysis linked about 16,000 TCR beta sequences to specific HLA alleles. In a later analysis, the rate of TCR association differed among HLA loci, with DRB1 alleles having the most associated TCRs and HLA-C alleles having the fewest. V-gene and J-gene trimming of TCR beta chains was associated with a missense DCLRE1C variant in a later genetic analysis, and the association was replicated in an independent cohort. A later genetic analysis reported fewer N-insertions in productive TCRs among donors in an Asian-associated ancestry cluster than the roughly 670-donor mean. Cytomegalovirus status was reported to be diagnosed by the classifier with high specificity and sensitivity in both the original and validation cohorts. Strong co-occurrence of HLA alleles, especially DR and DQ, made assigning TCR associations to individual alleles difficult. In a later analysis, HLA-associated TCR beta chains were found to be more clonally expanded and to have lower generation probabilities than equally common non-associated chains. This cohort had only TCR beta chains sequenced, and the lack of alpha or paired-chain data limited which features could be detected. The presence/absence analyses assumed that sequencing depth was roughly uniform across donors, and that assumption may not be true. According to a later analysis, parvovirus B19, influenza, CMV and Epstein-Barr virus appeared linked to several top co-occurrence clusters. According to the authors, the approach could potentially be generalized to other disease states and immunological phenotypes. The 87-base-pair reads could not distinguish some IMGT-functional V segments, including TRBV6-2 and TRBV6-3, so those segments were excluded. Linkage disequilibrium might explain the correlated functional status among segregating V segments, but an unknown experimental factor could not be ruled out. The earlier analysis of around 600 of the donors excluded approximately 17 rarely observed V segments, including chromosome 9 orphons, because counts were too low.

From the germline V gene, CDR1 is SGHTA and CDR2 is FQGNSA. Inclusive of the bounding cysteine and phenylalanine, the CDR3 is 14 residues long. The DNA shown is the 42-base CDR3, in frame from base 1. For this chain, trimming is 5 bases at the V end and 5 bases at the J end, and the number of junction bases without a gene match is 5. The cohort comprised fewer than 750 healthy bone marrow donors. At the time of sampling, all cohort members were nominally healthy, though unrecorded immune exposures were likely present. The donor tested CMV seropositive and was one of the 289 seropositive cohort members. Every donor gave a peripheral blood sample, and the peripheral blood mononuclear cells from that sample were used for TCR beta sequencing. The Qiagen DNeasy Blood Extraction Kit was used to extract genomic DNA from the blood cell samples. Library creation used the immunoSEQ multiplex PCR assay. The multiplex PCR relied on a mix of 60 forward primers for TCR Vbeta segments and 13 reverse primers for TCR Jbeta segments. Amplification of the CDR3 region of rearranged TCR beta genes was performed with a multiplex PCR assay on genomic DNA. The amplified TCR beta libraries were sequenced on the Illumina HiSeq System as 87-base-pair reads. As for the original processing: A later analysis tallied 75 million to 95 million unique TCR beta chains across the approximately 670 repertoires, and approximately 12 million of those chains were shared by two or more donors. Raw reads were error-corrected and collapsed into unique sequences by a nearest-neighbor algorithm in which closely related sequences were merged to remove PCR and sequencing errors. To assign V, D and J gene segments, CDR3 sequences were aligned to IMGT reference sequences. For a sequence to be retained, at least a six-nucleotide match to both a V gene segment and a J gene segment was required. Rearrangements were called productive when the CDR3 lacked stop codons and stayed in frame with V and J; all others were non-productive. CDR3 was defined by IMGT convention, running from the second conserved V-encoded cysteine to the conserved J-encoded phenylalanine. In an earlier analysis of more than 550 of the donors, sequences lacking an unambiguous match to a single V gene segment were excluded. An earlier analysis of 500 to 700 of the donors classified V segments as functional when productive rearrangements were above 56.7% and as segregating when the standard deviation between donors was above 5%. A statistical classification framework was developed to diagnose cytomegalovirus status using the catalog of TCR beta chain sequences. In a later analysis, V and J genes were assigned by comparing TCR nucleotide sequences against IMGT/GENE-DB human TR gene sequences. In a later analysis, CDR3 sequences and most-parsimonious VDJ recombination scenarios were assigned using the TCRdist pipeline. In a later analysis, every TCR beta chain was defined by the combination of its CDR3 amino acid sequence and its V-gene family, and reads without a unique V-gene family were dropped. A later analysis removed 450 to 600 highly shared, low-generation-probability nucleotide sequences to deal with suspected cross-contamination and a sequencing artifact. In a later analysis, a clonal expansion index for each public chain was calculated from normalized within-repertoire ranks of inferred template counts. In a later analysis, generation probabilities were computed using a VDJ recombination model fitted to out-of-frame rearrangements, and the results were checked against IGoR. Hypergeometric tests were used in a later analysis to score TCR-TCR, TCR-HLA and TCR-CMV co-occurrence, with a repertoire-size bias correction applied to the TCR pairs. False discovery rates were estimated in a later analysis by permuting HLA or CMV assignments 20 times. A later analysis grouped co-occurring TCRs with DBSCAN, adding TCRdist sequence similarity when clustering within HLA-allele-positive subsets. Co-occurrence clustering excluded repertoires with fewer than 30,000 or more than 120,000 public chains, plus five with anomalous nucleotide sharing. The clones in this table, taken by TCRdb from immuneACCESS, are in-frame only. Not every clone is retained; where verified, under half of the shortfall comes from an unresolved V gene, and the cause of the rest is unknown. V and J calls and clone size are those listed in that table; D and trimming were worked out from the DNA. For this sample there are 130,000 or so clones; 75% appear just once. Just under 3% of the sample is taken by the ten largest.

Concerning this clone itself: What this receptor recognizes is not known. No base qualities exist here, and no much larger clone lies one base off it.

Sequences were obtained from PBMCs. The chain employs TRBV7-2 and TRBJ2-7, with 11 middle bases fitting TRBD2. This sequence was found in a woman aged 40 to 50 in good health and CMV-seropositive. CDR3 protein: CASSVSGRADEQYF. At the DNA level, the sequence is TGTGCCAGCAGCGTTAGCGGGAGGGCCGACGAGCAGTACTTC.